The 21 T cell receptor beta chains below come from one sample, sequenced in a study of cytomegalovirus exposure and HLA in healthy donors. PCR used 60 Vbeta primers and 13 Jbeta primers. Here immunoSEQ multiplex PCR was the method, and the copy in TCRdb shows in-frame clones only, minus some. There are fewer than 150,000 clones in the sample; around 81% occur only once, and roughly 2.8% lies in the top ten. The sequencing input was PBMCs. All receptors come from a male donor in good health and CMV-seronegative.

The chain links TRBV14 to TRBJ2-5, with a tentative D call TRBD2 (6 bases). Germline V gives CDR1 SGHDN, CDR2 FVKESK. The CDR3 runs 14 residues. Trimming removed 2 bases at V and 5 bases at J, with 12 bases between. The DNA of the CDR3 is TGTGCCAGCAGCCAAATTCTAGCGACGGAGACCCAGTACTTC. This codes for CASSQILATETQYF. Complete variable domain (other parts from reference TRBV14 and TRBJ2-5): EAGVTQFPSHSVIEKGQTVTLRCDPISGHDNLYWYRRVMGKEIKFLLHFVKESKQDESGMPNNRFLAERTGGTYSTLKVQPAELEDSGVYFCASSQILATETQYFGPGTRLLVL.

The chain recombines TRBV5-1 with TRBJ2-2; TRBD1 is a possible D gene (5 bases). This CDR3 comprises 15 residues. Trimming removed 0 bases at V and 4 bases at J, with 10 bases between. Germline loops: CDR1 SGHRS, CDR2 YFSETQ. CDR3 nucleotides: TGCGCCAGCAGCTTGGGCAGGGCAGGCACCGGGGAGCTGTTTTTT. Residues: CASSLGRAGTGELFF.

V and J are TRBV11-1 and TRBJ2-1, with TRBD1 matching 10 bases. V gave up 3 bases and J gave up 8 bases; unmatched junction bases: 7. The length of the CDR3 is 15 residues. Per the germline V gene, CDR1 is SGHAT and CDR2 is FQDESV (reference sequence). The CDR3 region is CASSFWDRGLDEQFF. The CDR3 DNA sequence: TGTGCCAGCAGCTTTTGGGACAGGGGATTGGATGAGCAGTTCTTC.

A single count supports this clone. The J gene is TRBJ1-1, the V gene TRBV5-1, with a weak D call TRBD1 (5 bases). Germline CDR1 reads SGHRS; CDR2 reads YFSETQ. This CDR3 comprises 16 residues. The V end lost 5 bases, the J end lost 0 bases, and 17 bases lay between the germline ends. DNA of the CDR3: TGCGCCAGCAGTCCTAGGGGCAGTACACTGAACACTGAAGCTTTCTTT. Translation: CASSPRGSTLNTEAFF. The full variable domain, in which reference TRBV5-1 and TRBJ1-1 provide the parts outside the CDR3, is KAGVTQTPRYLIKTRGQQVTLSCSPISGHRSVSWYQQTPGQGLQFLFEYFSETQRNKGNFPGRFSGRQFSNSRSEMNVSTLELGDSALYLCASSPRGSTLNTEAFFGQGTRLTVV.

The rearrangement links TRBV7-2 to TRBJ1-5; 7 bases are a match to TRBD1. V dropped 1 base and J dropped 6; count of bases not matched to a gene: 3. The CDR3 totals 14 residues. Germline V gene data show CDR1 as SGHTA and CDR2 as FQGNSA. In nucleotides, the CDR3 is TGTGCCAGCAGCTTAGTACAGGGGATTCAGCCCCAGCATTTT. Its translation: CASSLVQGIQPQHF.

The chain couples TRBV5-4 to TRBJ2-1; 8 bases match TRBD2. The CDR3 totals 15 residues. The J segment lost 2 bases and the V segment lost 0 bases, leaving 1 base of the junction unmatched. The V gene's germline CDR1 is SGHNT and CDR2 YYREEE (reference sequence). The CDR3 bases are TGTGCCAGCAGCTTGGTTAGCGGGACCTACAATGAGCAGTTCTTC. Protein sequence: CASSLVSGTYNEQFF.

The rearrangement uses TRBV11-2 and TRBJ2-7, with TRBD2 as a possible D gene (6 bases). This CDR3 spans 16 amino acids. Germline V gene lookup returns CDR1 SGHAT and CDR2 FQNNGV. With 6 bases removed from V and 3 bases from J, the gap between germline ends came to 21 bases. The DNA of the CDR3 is TGTGCCAGCAGATCTCAACTTCGAGCGGGTGACTACGAGCAGTACTTC. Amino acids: CASRSQLRAGDYEQYF.

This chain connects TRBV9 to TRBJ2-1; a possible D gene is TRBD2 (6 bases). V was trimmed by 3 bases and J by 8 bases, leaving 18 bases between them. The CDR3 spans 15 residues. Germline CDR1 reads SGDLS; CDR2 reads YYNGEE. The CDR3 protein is CASSAVGTSWDEQFF. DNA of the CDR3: TGTGCCAGCAGCGCGGTAGGAACTAGCTGGGATGAGCAGTTCTTC.

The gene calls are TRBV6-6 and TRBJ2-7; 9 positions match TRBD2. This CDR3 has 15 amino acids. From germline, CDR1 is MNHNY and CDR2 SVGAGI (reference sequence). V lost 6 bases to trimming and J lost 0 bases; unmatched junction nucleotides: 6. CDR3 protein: CASRRASGASYEQYF. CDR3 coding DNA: TGTGCCAGCAGACGGGCTAGCGGGGCCTCCTACGAGCAGTACTTC.

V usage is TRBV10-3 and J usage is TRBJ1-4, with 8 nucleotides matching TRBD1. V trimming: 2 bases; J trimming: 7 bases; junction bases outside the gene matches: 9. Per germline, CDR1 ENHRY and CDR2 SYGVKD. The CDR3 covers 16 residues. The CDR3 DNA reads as TGTGCCATCAGTGAGAATGGTCAGGGGGCGGGTGAAAAACTGTTTTTT. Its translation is CAISENGQGAGEKLFF.

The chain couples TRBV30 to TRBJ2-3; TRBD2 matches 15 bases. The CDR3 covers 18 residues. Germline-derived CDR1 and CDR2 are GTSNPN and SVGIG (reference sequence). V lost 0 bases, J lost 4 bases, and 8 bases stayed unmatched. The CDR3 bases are TGTGCCTGGAGTGTACGAAGGACTAGCGGGAGGGCCCCAGATACGCAGTATTTT. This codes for CAWSVRRTSGRAPDTQYF. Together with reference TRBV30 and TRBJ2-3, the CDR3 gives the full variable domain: SQTIHQWPATLVQPVGSPLSLECTVEGTSNPNLYWYRQAAGRGLQLLFYSVGIGQISSEVPQNLSASRPQDRQFILSSKKLLLSDSGFYLCAWSVRRTSGRAPDTQYFGPGTRLTVL.

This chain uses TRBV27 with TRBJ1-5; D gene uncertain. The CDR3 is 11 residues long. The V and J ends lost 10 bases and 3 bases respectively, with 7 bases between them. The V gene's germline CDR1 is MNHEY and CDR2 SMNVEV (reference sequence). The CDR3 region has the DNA TGTGCCATCGGGAACAATCAGCCCCAGCATTTT. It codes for CAIGNNQPQHF.

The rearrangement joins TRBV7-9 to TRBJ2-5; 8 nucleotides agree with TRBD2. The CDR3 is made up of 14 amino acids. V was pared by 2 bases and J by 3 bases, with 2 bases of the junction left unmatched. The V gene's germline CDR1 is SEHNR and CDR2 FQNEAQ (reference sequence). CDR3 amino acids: CASSLTLAEETQYF. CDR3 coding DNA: TGTGCCAGCAGCTTAACACTAGCGGAAGAGACCCAGTACTTC.

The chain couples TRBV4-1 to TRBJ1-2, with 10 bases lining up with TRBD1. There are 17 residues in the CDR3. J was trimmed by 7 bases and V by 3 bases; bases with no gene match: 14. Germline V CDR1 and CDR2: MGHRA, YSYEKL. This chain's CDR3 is CASSHSPGQGFTGGYTF. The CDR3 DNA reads TGCGCCAGCAGCCATTCGCCGGGACAGGGGTTTACGGGTGGCTACACCTTC.

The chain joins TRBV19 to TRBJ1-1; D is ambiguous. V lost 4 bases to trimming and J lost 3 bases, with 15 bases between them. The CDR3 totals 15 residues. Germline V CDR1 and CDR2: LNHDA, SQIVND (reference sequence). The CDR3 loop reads CASSKSGRADTEAFF. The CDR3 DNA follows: TGTGCCAGTAGTAAGTCGGGGAGGGCGGACACTGAAGCTTTCTTT.

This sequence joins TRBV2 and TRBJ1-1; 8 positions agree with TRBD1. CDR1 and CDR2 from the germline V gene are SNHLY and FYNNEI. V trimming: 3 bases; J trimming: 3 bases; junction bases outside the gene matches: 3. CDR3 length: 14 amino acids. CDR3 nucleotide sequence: TGTGCCAGCAGTGAGACAGGGGCCTACACTGAAGCTTTCTTT. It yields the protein CASSETGAYTEAFF.

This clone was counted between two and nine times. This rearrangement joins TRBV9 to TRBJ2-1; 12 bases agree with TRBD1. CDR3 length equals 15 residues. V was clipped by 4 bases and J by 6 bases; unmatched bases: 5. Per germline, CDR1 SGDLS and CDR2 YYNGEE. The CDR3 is CASSPRDRGRNEQFF. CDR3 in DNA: TGTGCCAGCAGCCCCCGGGACAGGGGGCGCAATGAGCAGTTCTTC.

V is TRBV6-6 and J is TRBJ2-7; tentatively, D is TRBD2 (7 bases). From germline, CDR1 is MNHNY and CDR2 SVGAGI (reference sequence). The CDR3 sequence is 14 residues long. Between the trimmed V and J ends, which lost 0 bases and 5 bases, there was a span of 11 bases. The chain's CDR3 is CASSYSGGPNEQYF. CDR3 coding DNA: TGTGCCAGCAGTTACTCGGGGGGGCCCAACGAGCAGTACTTC.

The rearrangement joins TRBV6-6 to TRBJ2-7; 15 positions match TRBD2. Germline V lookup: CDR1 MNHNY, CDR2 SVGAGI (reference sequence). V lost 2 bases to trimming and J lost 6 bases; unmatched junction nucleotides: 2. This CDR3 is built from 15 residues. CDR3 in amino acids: CASSYGGLAGGEQYF. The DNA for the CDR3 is TGTGCCAGCAGTTACGGGGGACTAGCGGGAGGCGAGCAGTACTTC.

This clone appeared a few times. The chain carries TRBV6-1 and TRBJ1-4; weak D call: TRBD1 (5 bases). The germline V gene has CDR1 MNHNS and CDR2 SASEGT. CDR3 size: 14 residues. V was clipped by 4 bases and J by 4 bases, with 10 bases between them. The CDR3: CASSGQTNNEKLFF. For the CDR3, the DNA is TGTGCCAGCAGTGGACAGACAAATAATGAAAAACTGTTTTTT.

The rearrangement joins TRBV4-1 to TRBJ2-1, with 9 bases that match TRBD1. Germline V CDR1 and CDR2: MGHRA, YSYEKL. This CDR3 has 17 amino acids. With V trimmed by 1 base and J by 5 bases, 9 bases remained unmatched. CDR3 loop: CASSQVIPGQGNNEQFF. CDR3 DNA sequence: TGCGCCAGCAGCCAAGTCATACCGGGACAGGGTAACAATGAGCAGTTCTTC.